These 20 T cell receptor beta chains share one sample of origin, sequenced in a study of shared clonotypes between healthy human individuals. Sequencing used immunoSEQ multiplex PCR; TCRdb keeps in-frame clones, though not all of them. The table has approximately 1,000,000 clones, around three quarters seen once. The specimen sequenced was memory CD4+ T cells from PBMCs. Indicated subset: CD45RA-negative fraction. These receptors were obtained from a young man in good health. Some clones in this sample may be carry-over from other donors' samples.

The CDR3 sequence: CASSYSASGTYEQYF. The CDR3 region has the DNA TGTGCCAGCAGTTACTCGGCTAGCGGGACCTACGAGCAGTACTTC. The V gene is TRBV6-5, the J gene TRBJ2-7; TRBD2 agrees at 9 bases. J gave up 2 bases and V 0 bases, and 2 bases lay outside the gene matches. This CDR3 has 15 residues. Germline values: CDR1 MNHEY, CDR2 SVGAGI.

The V and J genes are TRBV5-6 and TRBJ2-5; 7 bases fit TRBD1. The CDR3 length is 14 residues. V lost 0 bases to trimming and J lost 5 bases; unmatched junction nucleotides: 4. Looked up from germline, CDR1 is SGHDT and CDR2 is YYEEEE. The CDR3: CASSLEGAKETQYF. DNA for the CDR3: TGTGCCAGCAGCTTGGAGGGGGCCAAGGAGACCCAGTACTTC.

The J gene is TRBJ2-2, the V gene TRBV6-1, with D perhaps TRBD1 (6 bases). V was cut by 5 bases and J by 5 bases, with 12 bases left in between. Looked up from germline, CDR1 is MNHNS and CDR2 is SASEGT. The CDR3 consists of 14 residues. This CDR3 reads CASSRQADTGELFF. Here the CDR3 DNA reads TGTGCCAGCAGTAGACAGGCGGATACCGGGGAGCTGTTTTTT.

This clone appeared once. The V and J genes are TRBV4-1 and TRBJ1-4; TRBD1 might be the D (6 bases). The CDR3 totals 15 residues. V gave up 2 bases and J gave up 5 bases, with 12 bases separating them. CDR1 is MGHRA, CDR2 YSYEKL, per germline. In nucleotides, the CDR3 is TGCGCCAGCAGCCAAACGGGACACTTAAATGAAAAACTGTTTTTT. Its translation is CASSQTGHLNEKLFF.

This chain connects TRBV5-1 to TRBJ1-4, with D perhaps matching TRBD1 (5 bases). The CDR3 runs to 14 residues. Per germline, CDR1 SGHRS and CDR2 YFSETQ. V was shortened by 7 bases and J by 5 bases, with 15 bases between the two germline ends. CDR3 protein: CASRRDGGNEKLFF. CDR3 DNA: TGCGCCAGCCGTCGGGACGGAGGGAATGAAAAACTGTTTTTT.

The V gene is TRBV7-9, the J gene TRBJ2-7; D is perhaps TRBD2 (6 bases). V shed 7 bases and J shed 4 bases, with 14 bases lying between them. CDR3 length: 13 amino acids. Germline V gene lookup returns CDR1 SEHNR and CDR2 FQNEAQ (reference sequence). The CDR3 protein is CASTQSGGYEQYF. CDR3 DNA: TGTGCCAGCACCCAATCCGGGGGTTACGAGCAGTACTTC.

V gene TRBV2 combines with J gene TRBJ1-5, with 9 positions matching TRBD1. With 5 bases clipped from V and 6 bases from J, the junction kept 5 bases outside the gene matches. CDR1 is SNHLY and CDR2 is FYNNEI in the germline V gene. The CDR3 loop spans 14 amino acids. CDR3 in amino acids: CASSPGTGTQPQHF. CDR3 nucleotide sequence: TGTGCCAGCAGTCCAGGGACAGGGACTCAGCCCCAGCATTTT.

This sequence joins TRBV18 and TRBJ2-1; TRBD2 agrees at 11 bases. CDR1 and CDR2 (germline): KGHSH, LQKENI. J gave up 7 bases and V 4 bases, and 3 bases lay outside the gene matches. This CDR3 comprises 14 residues. CDR3 amino acids: CASSRTSGPNEQFF. DNA for the CDR3: TGTGCCAGCTCACGGACTAGCGGGCCTAATGAGCAGTTCTTC.

Many counts were recorded for this clone. The chain is built from TRBV27 and TRBJ1-1; D perhaps matches TRBD1 (5 bases). CDR3 length equals 12 residues. Trimming removed 2 bases at V and 5 bases at J, with 6 bases between. CDR1 and CDR2 (germline): MNHEY, SMNVEV (reference sequence). The CDR3 coding sequence is TGTGCCAGCAGTTTAAGGGGTACTGAAGCTTTCTTT. Its translation is CASSLRGTEAFF.

This clone was recorded only once. The chain uses TRBV5-1 and TRBJ1-3; D uncertain. Germline loops: CDR1 SGHRS, CDR2 YFSETQ. Trimming shortened V by 0 bases and J by 3 bases, and 10 bases separated the two germline ends. The length of the CDR3 is 15 residues. The CDR3 here is CASSLGTSDGNTIYF. DNA for the CDR3: TGCGCCAGCAGCTTGGGGACCTCTGATGGAAACACCATATATTTT.

The chain is built from TRBV7-2 and TRBJ2-1; 11 bases agree with TRBD2. Looked up from germline, CDR1 is SGHTA and CDR2 is FQGNSA. CDR3 length equals 15 residues. The V and J ends lost 4 bases and 2 bases, in that order; junction bases with no gene match: 1. Here the CDR3 reads CASSYSGRAYNEQFF. In nucleotides, the CDR3 is TGTGCCAGCAGCTATAGCGGGAGGGCCTACAATGAGCAGTTCTTC.

This clone is a singleton in its sample. The chain couples TRBV14 to TRBJ2-7, with D perhaps assigned TRBD1 or TRBD2 (5 bases each). CDR1 and CDR2 (germline): SGHDN, FVKESK. V lost 0 bases and J 2 bases, leaving 8 bases between the germline ends. This CDR3 is 14 amino acids long. For the CDR3, the DNA is TGTGCCAGCAGCCAAGAATTGGGGGCCTACGAGCAGTACTTC. It codes for CASSQELGAYEQYF.

The chain's CDR3 is CASSQVQGNEKLFF. In nucleotides, the CDR3 is TGCGCCAGCAGCCAAGTACAGGGTAATGAAAAACTGTTTTTT. The V gene is TRBV4-1, the J gene TRBJ1-4, with a tentative D call TRBD1 (6 bases). The V and J ends lost 1 base and 4 bases respectively, with 7 bases between them. CDR1 is MGHRA, CDR2 YSYEKL, per germline. The CDR3 is 14 residues long.

This chain uses TRBV5-1 with TRBJ2-5, with 12 bases matching TRBD2. CDR1 and CDR2 from the germline V gene are SGHRS and YFSETQ. This CDR3 comprises 16 residues. Trimming removed 0 bases from V and 5 bases from J; junction bases left unmatched: 5. Here the CDR3 DNA reads TGCGCCAGCAGCTTGGGACTAGCGGGAGTTGCGGAGACCCAGTACTTC. It yields the protein CASSLGLAGVAETQYF. The full variable domain, with the rest looked up from reference TRBV5-1 and TRBJ2-5, is KAGVTQTPRYLIKTRGQQVTLSCSPISGHRSVSWYQQTPGQGLQFLFEYFSETQRNKGNFPGRFSGRQFSNSRSEMNVSTLELGDSALYLCASSLGLAGVAETQYFGPGTRLLVL.

CDR3 region: CASSLDGASSETQYF. As DNA, the CDR3 is TGTGCCAGCAGCTTAGATGGGGCCTCCTCGGAGACCCAGTACTTC. This sequence joins TRBV11-3 and TRBJ2-5; a possible D gene is TRBD1 (5 bases). CDR1 is SGHNT and CDR2 is YENEEA in the germline V gene. The CDR3 is made up of 15 amino acids. Trimming left V 0 bases short and J 5 bases short, with 13 bases between.

On this clone: The same CDR3 also results from other DNA sequences found in this sample. This chain connects TRBV7-2 to TRBJ2-2; D is undetermined. The CDR3 contains 12 residues. V shed 1 base and J shed 6 bases, with 3 bases lying between them. Germline V gene sequence: CDR1 SGHTA, CDR2 FQGNSA. The CDR3 coding sequence is TGTGCCAGCAGCTTAGGGCCCGGGGAGCTGTTTTTT. As protein: CASSLGPGELFF.

The chain is built from TRBV19 and TRBJ1-1; tentative D call: TRBD1 (6 bases). Deletions cut 8 bases from V and 0 bases from J, with 19 bases between. The germline CDR1 and CDR2 sequences are LNHDA and SQIVND (reference sequence). The CDR3 runs 16 residues. The CDR3 coding sequence is TGTGCCAGTCAGAACAGGGACCCTTTTATGAACACTGAAGCTTTCTTT. It specifies CASQNRDPFMNTEAFF.

This clone was observed a handful of times. The rearrangement links TRBV9 to TRBJ2-7; 8 nucleotides match TRBD2. The CDR3 length is 17 residues. V lost 0 bases and J lost 2; bases outside the gene matches: 10. From germline, CDR1 is SGDLS and CDR2 YYNGEE. This CDR3 is CASSVDPGLVSPYEQYF. The CDR3, as DNA: TGTGCCAGCAGCGTAGACCCGGGACTAGTGAGTCCCTACGAGCAGTACTTC.

This clone was counted a single time. The J gene is TRBJ2-5, the V gene TRBV27, with D possibly matching TRBD1 (5 bases). There are 12 residues in the CDR3. The germline gives CDR1 MNHEY, CDR2 SMNVEV (reference sequence). Between the trimmed V and J ends, which lost 2 bases and 4 bases, there was a span of 5 bases. The CDR3 sequence: CASSLQGETQYF. CDR3 coding DNA: TGTGCCAGCAGTTTACAGGGAGAGACCCAGTACTTC.

The chain couples TRBV5-1 to TRBJ2-7; no clear D gene. V lost 0 bases and J 6 bases, leaving 13 bases between the germline ends. Germline V gene data show CDR1 as SGHRS and CDR2 as YFSETQ. CDR3 length equals 14 residues. The CDR3 here is CASSLEGVTFEQYF. CDR3 coding DNA: TGCGCCAGCAGCTTGGAAGGAGTCACGTTCGAGCAGTACTTC.